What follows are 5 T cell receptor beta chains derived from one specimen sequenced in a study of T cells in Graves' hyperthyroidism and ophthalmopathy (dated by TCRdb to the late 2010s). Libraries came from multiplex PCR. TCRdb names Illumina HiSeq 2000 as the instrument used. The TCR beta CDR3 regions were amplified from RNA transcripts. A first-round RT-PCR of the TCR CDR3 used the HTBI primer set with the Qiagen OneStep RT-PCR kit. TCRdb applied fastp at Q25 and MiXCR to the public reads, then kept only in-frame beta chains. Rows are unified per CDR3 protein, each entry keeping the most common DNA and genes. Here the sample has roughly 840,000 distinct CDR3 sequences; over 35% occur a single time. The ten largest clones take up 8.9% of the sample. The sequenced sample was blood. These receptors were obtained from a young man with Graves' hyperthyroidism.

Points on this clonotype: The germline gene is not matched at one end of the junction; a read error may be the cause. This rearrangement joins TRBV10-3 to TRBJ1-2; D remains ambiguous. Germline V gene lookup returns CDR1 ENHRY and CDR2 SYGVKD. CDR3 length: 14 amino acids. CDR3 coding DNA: TGTGCCACCAGTGACGTTGGAAGGGTTGGTGGCTACACCTTC. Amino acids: CATSDVGRVGGYTF.

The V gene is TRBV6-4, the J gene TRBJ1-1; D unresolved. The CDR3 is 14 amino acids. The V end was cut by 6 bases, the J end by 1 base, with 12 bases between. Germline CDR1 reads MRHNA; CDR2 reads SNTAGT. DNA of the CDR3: TGTGCCAGCAGAGAGGATGCAGGGAACACTGAAGCTTTCTTT. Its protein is CASREDAGNTEAFF.

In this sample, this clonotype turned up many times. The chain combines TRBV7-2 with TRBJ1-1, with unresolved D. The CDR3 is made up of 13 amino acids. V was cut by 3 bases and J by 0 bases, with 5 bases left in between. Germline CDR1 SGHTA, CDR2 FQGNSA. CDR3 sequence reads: CASSFAVNTEAFF. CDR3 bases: TGTGCCAGCAGCTTTGCAGTGAACACTGAAGCTTTCTTT.

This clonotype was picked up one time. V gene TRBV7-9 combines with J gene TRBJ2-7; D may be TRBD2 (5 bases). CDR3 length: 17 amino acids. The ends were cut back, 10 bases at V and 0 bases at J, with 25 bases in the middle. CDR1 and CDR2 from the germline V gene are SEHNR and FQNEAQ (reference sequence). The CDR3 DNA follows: TGTGCCACCCTGAAACGGGTGGACGGGGAGAGCTCCTACGAGCAGTACTTC. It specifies CATLKRVDGESSYEQYF.

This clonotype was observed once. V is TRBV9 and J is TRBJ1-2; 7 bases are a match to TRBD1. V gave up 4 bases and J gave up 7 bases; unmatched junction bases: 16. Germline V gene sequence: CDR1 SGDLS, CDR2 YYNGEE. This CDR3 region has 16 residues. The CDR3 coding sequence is TGTGCCAGCAGCCAAGGGGGCGGATACGGTCCGGGTGGCTACACCTTC. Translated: CASSQGGGYGPGGYTF.